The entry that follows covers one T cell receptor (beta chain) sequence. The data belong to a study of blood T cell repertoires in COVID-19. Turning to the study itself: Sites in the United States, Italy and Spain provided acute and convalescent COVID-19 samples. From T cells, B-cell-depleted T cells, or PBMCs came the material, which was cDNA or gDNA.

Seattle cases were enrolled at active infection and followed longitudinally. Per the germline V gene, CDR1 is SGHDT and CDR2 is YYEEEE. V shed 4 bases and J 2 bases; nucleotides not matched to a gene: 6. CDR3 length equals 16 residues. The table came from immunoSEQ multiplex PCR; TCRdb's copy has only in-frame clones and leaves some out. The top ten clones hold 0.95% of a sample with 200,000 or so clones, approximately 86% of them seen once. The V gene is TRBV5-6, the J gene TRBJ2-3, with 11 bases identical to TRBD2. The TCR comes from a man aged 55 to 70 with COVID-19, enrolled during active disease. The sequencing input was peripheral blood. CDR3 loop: CASSGGLAVNTDTQYF. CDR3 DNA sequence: TGTGCCAGCAGCGGGGGACTAGCGGTAAACACAGATACGCAGTATTTT.